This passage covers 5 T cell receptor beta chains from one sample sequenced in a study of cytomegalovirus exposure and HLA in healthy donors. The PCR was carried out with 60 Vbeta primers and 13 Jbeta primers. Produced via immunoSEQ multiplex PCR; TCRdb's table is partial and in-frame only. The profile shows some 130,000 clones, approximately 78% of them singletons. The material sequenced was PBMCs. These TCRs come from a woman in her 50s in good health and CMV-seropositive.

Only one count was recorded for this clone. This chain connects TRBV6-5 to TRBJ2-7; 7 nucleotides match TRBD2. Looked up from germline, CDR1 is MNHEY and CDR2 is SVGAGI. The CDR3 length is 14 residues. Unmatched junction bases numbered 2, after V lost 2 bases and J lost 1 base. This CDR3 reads CASSYLGGSYEQYF. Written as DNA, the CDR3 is TGTGCCAGCAGTTACCTCGGGGGGTCCTACGAGCAGTACTTC.

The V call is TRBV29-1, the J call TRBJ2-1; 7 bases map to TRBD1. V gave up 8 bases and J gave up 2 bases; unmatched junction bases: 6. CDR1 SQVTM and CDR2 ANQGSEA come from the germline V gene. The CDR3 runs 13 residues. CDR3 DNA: TGCAGCACCAGACAGGGAGCCTACAATGAGCAGTTCTTC. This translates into CSTRQGAYNEQFF.

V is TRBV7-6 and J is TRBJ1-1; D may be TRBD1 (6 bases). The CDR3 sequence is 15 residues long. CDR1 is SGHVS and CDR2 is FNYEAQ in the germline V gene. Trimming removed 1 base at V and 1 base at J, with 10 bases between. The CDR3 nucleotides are TGTGCCAGCAGCTTAGTAAAGGGACAGAACACTGAAGCTTTCTTT. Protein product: CASSLVKGQNTEAFF.

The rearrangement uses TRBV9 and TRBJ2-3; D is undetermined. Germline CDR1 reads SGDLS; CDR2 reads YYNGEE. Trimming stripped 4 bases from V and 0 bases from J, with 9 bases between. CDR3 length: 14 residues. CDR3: CASSKGGSTDTQYF. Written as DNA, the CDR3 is TGTGCCAGCAGCAAAGGCGGCAGCACAGATACGCAGTATTTT.

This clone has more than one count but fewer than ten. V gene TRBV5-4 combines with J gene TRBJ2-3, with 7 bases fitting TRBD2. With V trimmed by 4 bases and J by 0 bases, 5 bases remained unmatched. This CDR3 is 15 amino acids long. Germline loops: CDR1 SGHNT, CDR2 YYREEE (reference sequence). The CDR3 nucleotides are TGTGCCAGCAGCCCACTAGCGCTTAGCACAGATACGCAGTATTTT. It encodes CASSPLALSTDTQYF. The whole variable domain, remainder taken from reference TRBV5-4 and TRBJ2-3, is ETGVTQSPTHLIKTRGQQVTLRCSSQSGHNTVSWYQQALGQGPQFIFQYYREEENGRGNFPPRFSGLQFPNYSSELNVNALELDDSALYLCASSPLALSTDTQYFGPGTRLTVL.